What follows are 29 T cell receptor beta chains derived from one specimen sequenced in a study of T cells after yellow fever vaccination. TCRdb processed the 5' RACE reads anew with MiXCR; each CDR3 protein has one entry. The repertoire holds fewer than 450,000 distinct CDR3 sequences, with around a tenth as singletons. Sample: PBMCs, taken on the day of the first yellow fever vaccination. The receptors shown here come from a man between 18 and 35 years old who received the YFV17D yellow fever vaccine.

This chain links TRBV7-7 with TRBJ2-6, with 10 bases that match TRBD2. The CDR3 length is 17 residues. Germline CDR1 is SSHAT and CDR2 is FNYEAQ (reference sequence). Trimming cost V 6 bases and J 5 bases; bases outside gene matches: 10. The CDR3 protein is CASSPTSGVGRANVLTF. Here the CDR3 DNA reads TGTGCCAGCAGTCCTACTAGCGGGGTGGGTCGGGCCAACGTCCTGACTTTC.

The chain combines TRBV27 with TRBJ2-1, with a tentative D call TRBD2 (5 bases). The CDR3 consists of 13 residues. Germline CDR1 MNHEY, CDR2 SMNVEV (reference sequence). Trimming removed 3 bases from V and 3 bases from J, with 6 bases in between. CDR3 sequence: CASSLRVYNEQFF. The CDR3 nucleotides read TGTGCCAGCAGTTTGAGGGTCTACAATGAGCAGTTCTTC.

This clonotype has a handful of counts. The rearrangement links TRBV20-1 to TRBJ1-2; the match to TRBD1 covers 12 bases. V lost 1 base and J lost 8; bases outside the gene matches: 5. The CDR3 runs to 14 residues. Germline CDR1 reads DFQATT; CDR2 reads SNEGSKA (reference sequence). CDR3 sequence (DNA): TGCAGTGCTAGAGGTAGAGGGACAGGGGGCGGCTACACCTTC. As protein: CSARGRGTGGGYTF.

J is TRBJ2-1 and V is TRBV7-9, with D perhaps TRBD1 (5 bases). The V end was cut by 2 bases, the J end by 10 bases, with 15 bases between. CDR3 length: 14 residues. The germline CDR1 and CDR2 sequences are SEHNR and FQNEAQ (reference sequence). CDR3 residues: CASSLSGQGWEQFF. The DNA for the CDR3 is TGTGCCAGCAGCTTATCGGGCCAGGGCTGGGAGCAGTTCTTC.

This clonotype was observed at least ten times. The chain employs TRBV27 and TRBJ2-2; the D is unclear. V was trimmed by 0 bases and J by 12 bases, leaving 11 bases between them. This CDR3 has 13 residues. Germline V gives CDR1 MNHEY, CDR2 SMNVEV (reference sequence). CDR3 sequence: CASSLSNHPKLFF. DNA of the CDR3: TGTGCCAGCAGTTTATCGAATCATCCGAAGCTGTTTTTT.

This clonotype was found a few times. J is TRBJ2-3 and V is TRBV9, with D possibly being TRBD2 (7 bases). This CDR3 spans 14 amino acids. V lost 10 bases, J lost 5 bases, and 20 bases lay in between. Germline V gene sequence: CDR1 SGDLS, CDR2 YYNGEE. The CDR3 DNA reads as TGTGCCGGCTCCCCCGGGGGGCCTGGAGATACGCAGTATTTT. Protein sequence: CAGSPGGPGDTQYF.

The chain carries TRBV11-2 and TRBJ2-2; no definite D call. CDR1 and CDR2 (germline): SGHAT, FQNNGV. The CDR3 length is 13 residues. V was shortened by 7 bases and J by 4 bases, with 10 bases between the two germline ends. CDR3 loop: CASTTLSTGELFF. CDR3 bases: TGTGCCAGCACCACACTGTCCACCGGGGAGCTGTTTTTT. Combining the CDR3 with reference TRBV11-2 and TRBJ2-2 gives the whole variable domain EAGVAQSPRYKIIEKRQSVAFWCNPISGHATLYWYQQILGQGPKLLIQFQNNGVVDDSQLPKDRFSAERLKGVDSTLKIQPAKLEDSAVYLCASTTLSTGELFFGEGSRLTVL.

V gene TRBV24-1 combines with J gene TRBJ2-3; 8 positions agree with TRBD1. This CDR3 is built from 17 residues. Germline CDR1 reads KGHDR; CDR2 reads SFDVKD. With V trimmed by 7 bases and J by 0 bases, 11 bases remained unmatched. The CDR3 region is CATRAARTGKSTDTQYF. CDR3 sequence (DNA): TGTGCCACCAGAGCCGCCCGGACAGGGAAAAGCACAGATACGCAGTATTTT.

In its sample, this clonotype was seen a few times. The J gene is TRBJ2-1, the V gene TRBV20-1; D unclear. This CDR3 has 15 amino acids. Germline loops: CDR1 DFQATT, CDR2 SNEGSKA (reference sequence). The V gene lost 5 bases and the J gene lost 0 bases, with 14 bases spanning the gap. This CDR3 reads CSAPELLSSYNEQFF. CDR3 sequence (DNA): TGCAGTGCTCCGGAGCTCCTGAGCTCCTACAATGAGCAGTTCTTC.

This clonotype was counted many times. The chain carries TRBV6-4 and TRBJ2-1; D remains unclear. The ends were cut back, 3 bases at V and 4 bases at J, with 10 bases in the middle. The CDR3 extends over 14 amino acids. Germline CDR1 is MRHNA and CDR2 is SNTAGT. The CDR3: CASSETVDYNEQFF. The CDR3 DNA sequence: TGTGCCAGCAGTGAAACAGTAGATTACAATGAGCAGTTCTTC.

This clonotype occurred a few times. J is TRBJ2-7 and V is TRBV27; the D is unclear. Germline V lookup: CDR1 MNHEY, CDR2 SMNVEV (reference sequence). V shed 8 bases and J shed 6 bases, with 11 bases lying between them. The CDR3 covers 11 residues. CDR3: CASGSLAEQYF. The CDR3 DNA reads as TGTGCCAGCGGGTCCTTAGCCGAGCAGTACTTC.

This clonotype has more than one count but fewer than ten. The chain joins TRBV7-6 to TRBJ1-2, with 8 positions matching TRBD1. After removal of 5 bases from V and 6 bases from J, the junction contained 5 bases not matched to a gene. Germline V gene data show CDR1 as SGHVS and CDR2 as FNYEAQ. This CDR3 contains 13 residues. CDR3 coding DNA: TGTGCCAGCAGCCTGGACAGGGTCCATGGCTACACCTTC. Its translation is CASSLDRVHGYTF.

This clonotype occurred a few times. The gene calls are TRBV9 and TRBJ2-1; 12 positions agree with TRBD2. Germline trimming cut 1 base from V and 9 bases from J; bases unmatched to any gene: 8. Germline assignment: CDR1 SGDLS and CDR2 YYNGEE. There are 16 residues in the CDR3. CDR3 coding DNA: TGTGCCAGCAGCGTATCTGGACTAGCGGGGAGCTTTGAGCAGTTCTTC. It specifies CASSVSGLAGSFEQFF. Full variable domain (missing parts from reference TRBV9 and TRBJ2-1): DSGVTQTPKHLITATGQRVTLRCSPRSGDLSVYWYQQSLDQGLQFLIQYYNGEERAKGNILERFSAQQFPDLHSELNLSSLELGDSALYFCASSVSGLAGSFEQFFGPGTRLTVL.

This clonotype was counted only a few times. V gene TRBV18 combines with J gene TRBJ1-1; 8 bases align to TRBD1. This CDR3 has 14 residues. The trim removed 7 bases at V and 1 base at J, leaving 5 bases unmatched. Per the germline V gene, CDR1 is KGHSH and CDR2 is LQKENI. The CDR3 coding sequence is TGTGCCAGCTTCCAACAGGGGGAGAACACTGAAGCTTTCTTT. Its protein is CASFQQGENTEAFF.

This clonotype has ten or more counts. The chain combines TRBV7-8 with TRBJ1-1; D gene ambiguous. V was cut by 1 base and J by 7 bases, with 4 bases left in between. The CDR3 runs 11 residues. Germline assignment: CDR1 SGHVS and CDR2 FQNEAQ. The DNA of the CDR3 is TGTGCCAGCAGCTTAGGCTATGAAGCTTTCTTT. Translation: CASSLGYEAFF.

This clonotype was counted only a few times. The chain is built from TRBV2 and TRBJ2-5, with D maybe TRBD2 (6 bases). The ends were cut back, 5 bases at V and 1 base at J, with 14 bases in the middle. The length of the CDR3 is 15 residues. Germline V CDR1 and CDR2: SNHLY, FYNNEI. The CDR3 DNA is TGTGCCAGCAGTTTTGGCGGGGCGATCCAAGAGACCCAGTACTTC. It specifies CASSFGGAIQETQYF.

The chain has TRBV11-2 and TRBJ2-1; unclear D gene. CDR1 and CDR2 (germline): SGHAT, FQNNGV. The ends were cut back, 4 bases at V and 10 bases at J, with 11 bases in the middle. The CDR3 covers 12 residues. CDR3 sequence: CASSSIGLEQFF. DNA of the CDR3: TGTGCCAGCAGCTCCATTGGGCTCGAGCAGTTCTTC.

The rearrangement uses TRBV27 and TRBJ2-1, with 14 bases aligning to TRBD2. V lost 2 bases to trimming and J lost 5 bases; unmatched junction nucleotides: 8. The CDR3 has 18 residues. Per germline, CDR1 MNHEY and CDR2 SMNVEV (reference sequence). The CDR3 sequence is CASSLIYRGLAGDNEQFF. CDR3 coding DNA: TGTGCCAGCAGTTTAATTTACCGGGGACTAGCGGGGGACAATGAGCAGTTCTTC.

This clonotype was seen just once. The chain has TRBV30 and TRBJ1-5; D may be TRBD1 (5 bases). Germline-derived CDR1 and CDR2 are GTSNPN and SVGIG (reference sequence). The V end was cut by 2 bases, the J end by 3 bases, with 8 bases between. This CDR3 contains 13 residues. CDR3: CAWSTRANQPQHF. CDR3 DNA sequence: TGTGCCTGGAGTACCAGGGCCAATCAGCCCCAGCATTTT.

The chain's CDR3 is CASRGRQGYGNQPQHF. The CDR3 DNA is TGTGCCAGCAGAGGGAGACAGGGGTACGGCAATCAGCCCCAGCATTTT. The V and J genes are TRBV6-1 and TRBJ1-5; 8 bases fit TRBD1. Unmatched junction bases numbered 9, after V lost 6 bases and J lost 2 bases. CDR3 size: 16 residues. CDR1 and CDR2 (germline): MNHNS, SASEGT.

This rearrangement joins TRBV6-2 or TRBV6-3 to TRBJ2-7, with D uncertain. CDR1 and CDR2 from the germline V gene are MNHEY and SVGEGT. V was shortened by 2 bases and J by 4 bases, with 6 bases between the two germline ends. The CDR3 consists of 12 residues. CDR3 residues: CASSYGPYEQYV. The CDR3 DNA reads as TGTGCCAGCAGTTACGGCCCTTACGAGCAGTACGTC.

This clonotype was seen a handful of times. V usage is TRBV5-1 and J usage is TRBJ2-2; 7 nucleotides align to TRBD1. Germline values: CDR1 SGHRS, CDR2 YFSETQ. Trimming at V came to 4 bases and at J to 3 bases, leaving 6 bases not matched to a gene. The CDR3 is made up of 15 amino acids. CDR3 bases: TGCGCCAGCAGCAACAACAGGGGCTACACCGGGGAGCTGTTTTTT. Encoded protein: CASSNNRGYTGELFF.

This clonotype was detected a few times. The CDR3 DNA sequence: TGCGCCAGCAGCTTGGAAAGGGGTTTGAACACTGAAGCTTTCTTT. It specifies CASSLERGLNTEAFF. The chain is built from TRBV5-1 and TRBJ1-1; TRBD1 is a possible D gene (5 bases). The V end was cut by 0 bases, the J end by 0 bases, with 9 bases between. Germline lookup yields CDR1 SGHRS and CDR2 YFSETQ. CDR3 length equals 15 residues.

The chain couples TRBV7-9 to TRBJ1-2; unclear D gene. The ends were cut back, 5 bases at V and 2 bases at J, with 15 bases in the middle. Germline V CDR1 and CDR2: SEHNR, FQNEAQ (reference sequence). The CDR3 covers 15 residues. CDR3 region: CASSPYGQTNYGYTF. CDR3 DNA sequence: TGTGCCAGCAGCCCTTACGGGCAGACGAACTATGGCTACACCTTC. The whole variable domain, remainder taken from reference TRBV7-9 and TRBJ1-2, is DTGVSQNPRHKITKRGQNVTFRCDPISEHNRLYWYRQTLGQGPEFLTYFQNEAQLEKSRLLSDRFSAERPKGSFSTLEIQRTEQGDSAMYLCASSPYGQTNYGYTFGSGTRLTVV.

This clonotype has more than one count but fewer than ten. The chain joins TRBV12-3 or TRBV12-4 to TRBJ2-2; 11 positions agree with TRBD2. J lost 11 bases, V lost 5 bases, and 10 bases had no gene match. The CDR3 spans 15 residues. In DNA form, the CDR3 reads TGTGCCAGCAGTCCCGTTAGCGGGGGGGCCGACGAGCTGTTTTTT. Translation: CASSPVSGGADELFF.

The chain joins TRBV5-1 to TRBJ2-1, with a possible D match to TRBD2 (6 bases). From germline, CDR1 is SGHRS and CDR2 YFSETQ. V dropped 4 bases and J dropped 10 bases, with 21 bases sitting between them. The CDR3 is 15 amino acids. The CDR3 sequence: CASSLGTLNSWEQFF. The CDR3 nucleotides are TGCGCCAGCAGCCTCGGGACTCTAAACAGTTGGGAGCAGTTCTTC.

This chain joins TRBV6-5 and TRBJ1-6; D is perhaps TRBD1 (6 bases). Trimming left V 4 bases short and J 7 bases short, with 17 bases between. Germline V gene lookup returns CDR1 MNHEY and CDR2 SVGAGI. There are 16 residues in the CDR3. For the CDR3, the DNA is TGTGCCAGCAGTTTACAGGGAGGGTTACAAAATTCACCCCTCCACTTT. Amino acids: CASSLQGGLQNSPLHF.

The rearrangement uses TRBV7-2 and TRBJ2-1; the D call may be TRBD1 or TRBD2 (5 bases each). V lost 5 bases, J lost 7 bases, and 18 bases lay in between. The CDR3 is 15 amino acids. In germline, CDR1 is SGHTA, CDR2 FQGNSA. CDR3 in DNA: TGTGCCAGCAGCCCGACGAACTGGGACGCGAATGAGCAGTTCTTC. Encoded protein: CASSPTNWDANEQFF.

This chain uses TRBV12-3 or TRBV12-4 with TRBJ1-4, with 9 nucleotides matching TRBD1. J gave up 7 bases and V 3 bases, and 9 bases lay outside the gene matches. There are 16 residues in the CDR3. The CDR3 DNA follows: TGTGCCAGCAGTTTTTGGCGGGACAGGGTCGGTGAAAAACTGTTTTTT. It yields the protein CASSFWRDRVGEKLFF.